This T cell receptor (beta chain) was sequenced for a study of cytomegalovirus exposure and HLA in healthy donors. Study observations and caveats: In a later analysis, HLA-associated TCR beta chains were more clonally expanded than equally common others. Among TCR beta chains, those listed as cytomegalovirus-associated numbered 164. Later analysis associated a missense DCLRE1C variant with TCR beta V- and J-gene trimming.

V lost 1 base and J lost 7, with 16 bases in between. The CDR3 length is 15 residues. The germline V gene has CDR1 ENHRY and CDR2 SYGVKD. PCR primers comprised 60 Vbeta and 13 Jbeta primers. TCRdb keeps only in-frame clones here, not all; method: immunoSEQ multiplex PCR. The sample includes some 100,000 clones, around 76% seen only once; the top ten take 16%. As concerns this clone: Its antigen is not identified.

This chain uses TRBV10-3 with TRBJ1-2, with a weak D call TRBD1 (6 bases). The sample comprised PBMCs. The receptor was isolated from a man in his fifties or sixties in good health and CMV-seropositive. The CDR3 region is CAISEFQLQGGGYTF. The DNA of the CDR3 is TGTGCCATCAGTGAGTTTCAATTACAGGGTGGTGGCTACACCTTC.